These 21 T cell receptor beta chains share one sample of origin, sequenced in a study of radiation and T cells in renal cell carcinoma. Assay used: immunoSEQ multiplex PCR; TCRdb lists only in-frame clones, some missing. Of about 170,000 clones in the sample, roughly nine tenths were seen once. Time point of the sample: blood 4 weeks post-SBRT, at nephrectomy. Documented treatment: 15 Gy SBRT to primary tumor, nephrectomy 4 weeks later. This material consisted of blood, taken from a patient whose treatment included radiotherapy and nephrectomy. The receptors were sampled from a woman aged 45-65 years with renal cell carcinoma.

CDR3 sequence: CASSIYKRLAGYNEQFF. The CDR3, as DNA: TGTGCCAGTAGTATTTATAAGAGGCTAGCGGGGTACAATGAGCAGTTCTTC. The V and J genes are TRBV19 and TRBJ2-1; 9 positions match TRBD2. Trimming removed 3 bases from V and 4 bases from J; junction bases left unmatched: 10. Germline loops: CDR1 LNHDA, CDR2 SQIVND (reference sequence). This CDR3 spans 17 amino acids.

The chain has TRBV11-2 and TRBJ1-6, with a tentative D call TRBD1 (5 bases). Germline CDR1 SGHAT, CDR2 FQNNGV. Trimming stripped 4 bases from V and 6 bases from J, with 10 bases between. The CDR3 totals 14 residues. The CDR3 protein is CASSWGLGNSPLHF. As DNA, the CDR3 is TGTGCCAGCAGCTGGGGGTTGGGTAATTCACCCCTCCACTTT. Combining the CDR3 with reference TRBV11-2 and TRBJ1-6 gives the whole variable domain EAGVAQSPRYKIIEKRQSVAFWCNPISGHATLYWYQQILGQGPKLLIQFQNNGVVDDSQLPKDRFSAERLKGVDSTLKIQPAKLEDSAVYLCASSWGLGNSPLHFGNGTRLTVT.

In this sample, this clone turned up a few times. This rearrangement joins TRBV19 to TRBJ2-5; tentatively, D is TRBD1 or TRBD2 (5 bases each). V was cut by 6 bases and J by 0 bases, with 8 bases left in between. CDR3 length equals 13 residues. Germline V lookup: CDR1 LNHDA, CDR2 SQIVND (reference sequence). The CDR3 reads CASRGVYQETQYF. CDR3 coding DNA: TGTGCCAGTAGGGGGGTGTACCAAGAGACCCAGTACTTC. The full variable domain, in which reference TRBV19 and TRBJ2-5 provide the parts outside the CDR3, is DGGITQSPKYLFRKEGQNVTLSCEQNLNHDAMYWYRQDPGQGLRLIYYSQIVNDFQKGDIAEGYSVSREKKESFPLTVTSAQKNPTAFYLCASRGVYQETQYFGPGTRLLVL.

CDR3 protein: CASSPDPNYGYTF. CDR3 bases: TGCGCCAGCAGCCCGGACCCAAACTATGGCTACACCTTC. The chain recombines TRBV5-1 with TRBJ1-2; D unresolved. Germline V CDR1 and CDR2: SGHRS, YFSETQ. This CDR3 is built from 13 residues. Trimming removed 4 bases at V and 2 bases at J, with 9 bases between.

The gene calls are TRBV20-1 and TRBJ1-1; D ambiguous. V lost 4 bases, J lost 8 bases, and 8 bases lay in between. Germline CDR1 DFQATT, CDR2 SNEGSKA (reference sequence). This CDR3 is built from 10 residues. The CDR3 reads CSAISKEAFF. DNA of the CDR3: TGCAGTGCTATCAGCAAGGAAGCTTTCTTT.

The J gene is TRBJ1-4, the V gene TRBV2, with 7 bases lining up with TRBD1. J lost 2 bases, V lost 7 bases, and 13 bases had no gene match. Germline lookup yields CDR1 SNHLY and CDR2 FYNNEI. This CDR3 has 17 amino acids. CDR3 sequence reads: CASILGQAGRTNEKLFF. As DNA, the CDR3 is TGTGCCAGCATCCTAGGACAGGCGGGTAGGACTAATGAAAAACTGTTTTTT.

V usage is TRBV10-3 and J usage is TRBJ1-1, with D perhaps TRBD1 (5 bases). Germline values: CDR1 ENHRY, CDR2 SYGVKD. The CDR3 contains 14 residues. Trimming took 3 bases from V and 2 from J, leaving 10 bases between them. The chain's CDR3 is CAISEGQGNTEAFF. CDR3 nucleotides: TGTGCCATCAGTGAAGGGCAGGGTAACACTGAAGCTTTCTTT.

V usage is TRBV7-9 and J usage is TRBJ1-1; a possible D gene is TRBD1 (6 bases). Germline-derived CDR1 and CDR2 are SEHNR and FQNEAQ (reference sequence). V was clipped by 5 bases and J by 0 bases, with 10 bases between them. There are 14 residues in the CDR3. CDR3 nucleotide sequence: TGTGCCAGCAGCGTACGGACAGTGAACACTGAAGCTTTCTTT. As protein: CASSVRTVNTEAFF. Based on the CDR3 plus reference TRBV7-9 and TRBJ1-1, the full variable domain is DTGVSQNPRHKITKRGQNVTFRCDPISEHNRLYWYRQTLGQGPEFLTYFQNEAQLEKSRLLSDRFSAERPKGSFSTLEIQRTEQGDSAMYLCASSVRTVNTEAFFGQGTRLTVV.

The chain carries TRBV4-3 and TRBJ1-1, with 7 positions matching TRBD1. Germline loops: CDR1 LGHNA, CDR2 YSLEER. The CDR3 has 12 amino acids. V dropped 4 bases and J dropped 7; count of bases not matched to a gene: 3. CDR3 in DNA: TGCGCCAGCAGCCCCCGGACAGGTGAAGCTTTCTTT. It is translated as CASSPRTGEAFF.

DNA of the CDR3: TGTGCCAGCAGCTCACTAGGGACTAGCGGGGGAGTGGAGACCCAGTACTTC. Its protein is CASSSLGTSGGVETQYF. The rearrangement uses TRBV5-6 and TRBJ2-5; 14 bases align to TRBD2. This CDR3 is 17 amino acids long. Germline CDR1 reads SGHDT; CDR2 reads YYEEEE. J lost 5 bases, V lost 3 bases, and 9 bases had no gene match.

The chain combines TRBV5-1 with TRBJ2-7; 9 bases are shared with TRBD2. The CDR3 totals 15 residues. After removal of 0 bases from V and 2 bases from J, the junction contained 3 bases not matched to a gene. Germline loops: CDR1 SGHRS, CDR2 YFSETQ. The CDR3 sequence is CASSLGLAETYEQYF. The CDR3 nucleotides read TGCGCCAGCAGCTTGGGACTAGCGGAGACCTACGAGCAGTACTTC. The full variable domain, with the rest looked up from reference TRBV5-1 and TRBJ2-7, is KAGVTQTPRYLIKTRGQQVTLSCSPISGHRSVSWYQQTPGQGLQFLFEYFSETQRNKGNFPGRFSGRQFSNSRSEMNVSTLELGDSALYLCASSLGLAETYEQYFGPGTRLTVT.

With regard to this clone: Other DNA sequences of this sample code for an identical CDR3. The chain joins TRBV18 to TRBJ2-2; D unresolved. This CDR3 comprises 15 residues. The germline gives CDR1 KGHSH, CDR2 LQKENI. V was trimmed by 2 bases and J by 0 bases, leaving 7 bases between them. CDR3 nucleotide sequence: TGTGCCAGCTCACCAAGACACCCGAACACCGGGGAGCTGTTTTTT. Translation gives CASSPRHPNTGELFF.

V usage is TRBV7-9 and J usage is TRBJ1-5; D uncertain. This CDR3 spans 14 amino acids. V was pared by 2 bases and J by 3 bases, with 8 bases between. CDR1 and CDR2 (germline): SEHNR, FQNEAQ (reference sequence). The CDR3 nucleotides read TGTGCCAGCAGCTTATACGGTCCCAATCAGCCCCAGCATTTT. Its protein product is CASSLYGPNQPQHF.

This chain connects TRBV5-4 to TRBJ1-1; 7 bases map to TRBD1. Germline trimming cut 4 bases from V and 0 bases from J; bases unmatched to any gene: 12. Germline V gene sequence: CDR1 SGHNT, CDR2 YYREEE (reference sequence). There are 17 residues in the CDR3. CDR3 residues: CASSEDRDYVVNTEAFF. CDR3 DNA: TGTGCCAGCAGCGAAGACAGGGATTACGTGGTGAACACTGAAGCTTTCTTT.

This chain links TRBV14 with TRBJ1-6; 7 bases line up with TRBD1. The germline gives CDR1 SGHDN, CDR2 FVKESK. V gave up 2 bases and J gave up 6 bases; unmatched junction bases: 13. This CDR3 spans 18 amino acids. CDR3: CASSQRIIQGTFNSPLHF. The CDR3 DNA follows: TGTGCCAGCAGCCAAAGGATCATACAGGGGACCTTTAATTCACCCCTCCACTTT.

The CDR3 region is CASTIAGGLGETQYF. The CDR3 nucleotides are TGTGCCAGCACAATAGCGGGGGGGCTGGGAGAGACCCAGTACTTC. V usage is TRBV9 and J usage is TRBJ2-5; 11 bases line up with TRBD2. Germline-derived CDR1 and CDR2 are SGDLS and YYNGEE. The J segment lost 4 bases and the V segment lost 6 bases, leaving 8 bases of the junction unmatched. The CDR3 spans 15 residues.

The J gene is TRBJ1-6, the V gene TRBV7-2; 7 bases are shared with TRBD1. Trimming removed 5 bases from V and 7 bases from J; junction bases left unmatched: 2. CDR1 and CDR2 (germline): SGHTA, FQGNSA. The CDR3 extends over 13 amino acids. The CDR3 region has the DNA TGTGCCAGCAGCCCAGGGGGGAATTCACCCCTCCACTTT. Its translation is CASSPGGNSPLHF.

The chain uses TRBV5-6 and TRBJ2-3; a weak D match, TRBD2 (5 bases). This CDR3 is 13 amino acids long. V was pared by 4 bases and J by 4 bases, with 10 bases between. Germline V gene sequence: CDR1 SGHDT, CDR2 YYEEEE. The CDR3 sequence: CASSVFGADTQYF. The CDR3 nucleotides read TGTGCCAGCAGCGTGTTCGGGGCAGATACGCAGTATTTT.

The chain has TRBV18 and TRBJ1-4; possibly TRBD1 for D (5 bases). The CDR3 runs to 16 residues. Trimming pared 4 bases from V and 7 bases from J, leaving 19 bases between. CDR1 is KGHSH and CDR2 is LQKENI in the germline V gene. This CDR3 is CASSRQRHTGPEKLFF. The DNA for the CDR3 is TGTGCCAGCTCACGCCAACGACACACGGGACCTGAAAAACTGTTTTTT.

This clone appeared a single time. The chain couples TRBV7-3 to TRBJ1-1; D not resolved. Germline assignment: CDR1 SGHTA and CDR2 FQGTGA. Trimming stripped 4 bases from V and 1 base from J, with 7 bases between. CDR3 length: 13 residues. The CDR3 region has the DNA TGTGCCAGCAGCTGGGCGTCGAACACTGAAGCTTTCTTT. Translation gives CASSWASNTEAFF.

In this sample, this clone turned up once. This chain links TRBV15 with TRBJ2-7, with 7 bases lining up with TRBD1. Germline trimming cut 2 bases from V and 4 bases from J; bases unmatched to any gene: 14. The CDR3 has 17 amino acids. Germline-derived CDR1 and CDR2 are LNHNV and YYDKDF (reference sequence). The CDR3 spells CATSRLSPGGIGYEQYF. In DNA form, the CDR3 reads TGTGCCACCAGCAGACTTTCACCAGGGGGTATTGGGTACGAGCAGTACTTC.